Described below is a single T cell receptor beta chain sequence and its context. Its antigen is unknown. The CDR3 consists of 12 residues. Between the trimmed V and J ends, which lost 5 bases and 5 bases, there was a span of 7 bases. Germline CDR1 is MNHNY and CDR2 is SVGAGI (reference sequence). Data came from immunoSEQ multiplex PCR; TCRdb stores just in-frame clones and leaves some out. The data show around 88,000 clones, 90% to 95% seen once. On cycle 4 day 1 and cycle 7 day 1, as well as at baseline, blood was sampled. The sample is drawn from a study of OX40 agonist ivuxolimab in advanced cancers. Study-level information: Under the entry rules, prior anti-PD-1, anti-PD-L1 or anti-CTLA-4 therapy was allowed, and about 40% had some. Two patients with cutaneous melanoma and one with hepatocellular carcinoma, three in total, showed partial responses.

Study results and limitations: CD4+ and CD8+ blood T cells expanded clonally by week 6 at 0.1 to 3.0 mg/kg.

The sample here was CD4+ or CD8+ T cells sorted from blood, taken in a trial of the OX40 agonist ivuxolimab. J is TRBJ1-5 and V is TRBV6-6; TRBD1 might be the D (6 bases). The source of this sequence is an adult with an advanced solid tumor such as melanoma, head and neck, liver or kidney cancer. The CDR3 coding sequence is TGTGCCAGCAGTAGGGGGGATCAGCCCCAGCATTTT. It encodes CASSRGDQPQHF.